This entry lists 24 T cell receptor beta chains sequenced from one sample in a study of shared clonotypes between healthy human individuals. CD45RO-negative cells were positively selected for CCR7, leaving out terminally differentiated effector memory CD45RA+ cells. Libraries were prepared by immunoSEQ multiplex PCR; TCRdb keeps only in-frame clonotypes and omits some of them. There are some 2.1 million clones in the sample; approximately 92% occur only once, and roughly 1.7% lies in the top ten. Sequencing used naive CD8+ T cells from PBMCs. These receptors were obtained from a man younger than 35 in good health. Some clones in this sample may be carry-over from other donors' samples.

J is TRBJ2-7 and V is TRBV4-1; weak D call: TRBD1 (6 bases). The CDR3 spans 14 residues. Germline-derived CDR1 and CDR2 are MGHRA and YSYEKL. Trimming removed 1 base at V and 3 bases at J, with 10 bases between. The DNA of the CDR3 is TGCGCCAGCAGCCAAGCAAGGGGGTACTACGAGCAGTACTTC. The encoded protein is CASSQARGYYEQYF.

J is TRBJ2-2 and V is TRBV19; the match to TRBD2 covers 11 bases. The V gene's germline CDR1 is LNHDA and CDR2 SQIVND (reference sequence). This CDR3 comprises 18 residues. Losses at the gene ends were 4 bases for V and 5 bases for J; bases not matched to a gene: 12. The CDR3 region has the DNA TGTGCCAGTAGTACCCCCGAAACTAGCGGGAGAGATACCGGGGAGCTGTTTTTT. Its translation is CASSTPETSGRDTGELFF.

The chain is built from TRBV28 and TRBJ2-7, with D unclear. CDR3 length equals 14 residues. V was trimmed by 3 bases and J by 2 bases, leaving 11 bases between them. Germline V gene sequence: CDR1 MDHEN, CDR2 SYDVKM. DNA of the CDR3: TGTGCCAGCAGTTTGAGGTCTAGGGCCTACGAGCAGTACTTC. Its translation: CASSLRSRAYEQYF.

Details on this clone: Other DNA sequences from this sample encode an identical CDR3 as well. The chain employs TRBV6-5 and TRBJ1-1; no firm D call. Germline assignment: CDR1 MNHEY and CDR2 SVGAGI. Trimming left V 2 bases short and J 0 bases short, with 7 bases between. CDR3 length: 14 residues. CDR3 region: CASSYAGMNTEAFF. The CDR3 nucleotides read TGTGCCAGCAGTTACGCGGGTATGAACACTGAAGCTTTCTTT.

The chain couples TRBV7-2 to TRBJ2-1, with TRBD2 matching over 10 bases. V lost 2 bases and J lost 8; bases outside the gene matches: 6. The germline gives CDR1 SGHTA, CDR2 FQGNSA. The CDR3 length is 15 residues. CDR3 protein: CASSLFLAGAHEQFF. CDR3 sequence (DNA): TGTGCCAGCAGCTTATTCCTAGCGGGAGCCCATGAGCAGTTCTTC. Full variable domain (rest looked up from reference TRBV7-2 and TRBJ2-1): GAGVSQSPSNKVTEKGKDVELRCDPISGHTALYWYRQSLGQGLEFLIYFQGNSAPDKSGLPSDRFSAERTGGSVSTLTIQRTQQEDSAVYLCASSLFLAGAHEQFFGPGTRLTVL.

This chain joins TRBV11-2 and TRBJ1-1, with no clear D. Deletions cut 3 bases from V and 1 base from J, with 9 bases between. The CDR3 is 14 amino acids. Germline V gene lookup returns CDR1 SGHAT and CDR2 FQNNGV. CDR3 sequence reads: CASSFPIRNTEAFF. As DNA, the CDR3 is TGTGCCAGCAGCTTTCCCATAAGGAACACTGAAGCTTTCTTT.

The rearrangement links TRBV28 to TRBJ1-1, with D maybe TRBD1 (6 bases). V lost 8 bases and J lost 0, with 25 bases in between. The CDR3 has 18 amino acids. Germline assignment: CDR1 MDHEN and CDR2 SYDVKM. The CDR3 sequence is CASLQPRTERMMNTEAFF. The CDR3 region has the DNA TGTGCCAGCCTCCAACCCCGGACAGAGAGAATGATGAACACTGAAGCTTTCTTT.

The chain links TRBV7-9 to TRBJ2-5; no reliable D call. The J call may be faulty, since TRBJ2-7 better matches the DNA end. The CDR3 runs 14 residues. Germline-derived CDR1 and CDR2 are SEHNR and FQNEAQ (reference sequence). This CDR3 reads CASSPGHPTYEQYF. The CDR3 nucleotides read TGTGCCAGCAGCCCCGGGCACCCTACCTACGAGCAGTACTTC.

The chain carries TRBV5-8 and TRBJ2-2, with D tentatively TRBD1 (6 bases). V was shortened by 5 bases and J by 0 bases, with 11 bases between the two germline ends. CDR3 length: 15 amino acids. Germline values: CDR1 SGHTS, CDR2 YDEGEE. CDR3 sequence (DNA): TGTGCCAGCAGTACAGGGACCGCGAACACCGGGGAGCTGTTTTTT. Translated: CASSTGTANTGELFF. The entire variable domain, with the rest obtained from reference TRBV5-8 and TRBJ2-2, is as follows: EAGVTQSPTHLIKTRGQQATLRCSPISGHTSVYWYQQALGLGLQFLLWYDEGEERNRGNFPPRFSGRQFPNYSSELNVNALELEDSALYLCASSTGTANTGELFFGEGSRLTVL.

The rearrangement joins TRBV12-5 to TRBJ2-1, with 15 bases matching TRBD2. CDR3 length: 21 amino acids. The germline CDR1 and CDR2 sequences are LGHNT and FRNRAP. The V and J ends lost 4 bases and 1 base, in that order; junction bases with no gene match: 14. The CDR3 DNA reads TGTGCTAGTGGTTGTCGATACAGGGGACTAGCGGGAGGCCCTTCCTACAATGAGCAGTTCTTC. Protein product: CASGCRYRGLAGGPSYNEQFF.

CDR3 DNA: TGTGCCAGCAGCTTAGACCTTAGCGGGAATACCTACGAGCAGTACTTC. This gives the protein CASSLDLSGNTYEQYF. The chain couples TRBV13 to TRBJ2-7; 8 bases are shared with TRBD2. J gave up 2 bases and V 1 base, and 7 bases lay outside the gene matches. The germline V gene encodes CDR1 PRHDT and CDR2 FYEKMQ (reference sequence). This CDR3 is built from 16 residues.

J is TRBJ2-2 and V is TRBV16; D possibly corresponds to TRBD1 (7 bases). Trimming pared 7 bases from V and 4 bases from J, leaving 13 bases between. There are 14 residues in the CDR3. Germline V lookup: CDR1 KGHSY, CDR2 FQNENV. DNA of the CDR3: TGTGCCAGCAACCGACAGGGAGGCACCGGGGAGCTGTTTTTT. Protein: CASNRQGGTGELFF.

A remark on this clone: Other DNA sequences in this specimen translate into the identical CDR3. The chain carries TRBV7-9 and TRBJ2-7, with 9 bases aligning to TRBD2. Germline assignment: CDR1 SEHNR and CDR2 FQNEAQ (reference sequence). J gave up 0 bases and V 4 bases, and 4 bases lay outside the gene matches. CDR3 length equals 15 residues. The CDR3 spells CASSSGLAGSYEQYF. DNA of the CDR3: TGTGCCAGCAGCTCGGGACTAGCAGGCTCCTACGAGCAGTACTTC.

In this sample, this clone turned up a few times. The gene calls are TRBV7-9 and TRBJ1-1; 7 bases match TRBD1. With V trimmed by 4 bases and J by 3 bases, 2 bases remained unmatched. In germline, CDR1 is SEHNR, CDR2 FQNEAQ (reference sequence). The CDR3 covers 13 residues. In nucleotides, the CDR3 is TGTGCCAGCAGCTCAGACAGGGACACTGAAGCTTTCTTT. This translates into CASSSDRDTEAFF.

The V call is TRBV6-5, the J call TRBJ2-3, with 9 bases fitting TRBD2. This CDR3 comprises 15 residues. With 3 bases clipped from V and 5 bases from J, the junction kept 6 bases outside the gene matches. Germline CDR1 and CDR2: MNHEY and SVGAGI. CDR3 protein: CASSYIAGVGDTQYF. The CDR3 bases are TGTGCCAGCAGTTATATAGCGGGAGTGGGAGATACGCAGTATTTT.

The V and J genes are TRBV16 and TRBJ2-7; the D is unclear. The CDR3 spans 15 residues. Germline assignment: CDR1 KGHSY and CDR2 FQNENV. Trimming shortened V by 4 bases and J by 2 bases, and 15 bases separated the two germline ends. The CDR3 nucleotides read TGTGCCAGCAGCCGAAAATTAAACGGTGCCTACGAGCAGTACTTC. Translation: CASSRKLNGAYEQYF.

V usage is TRBV5-1 and J usage is TRBJ2-7; D ambiguous. CDR3 length: 16 amino acids. The V gene lost 0 bases and the J gene lost 6 bases, with 19 bases spanning the gap. Germline V gives CDR1 SGHRS, CDR2 YFSETQ. CDR3: CASSLAVLGVATEQYF. In nucleotides, the CDR3 is TGCGCCAGCAGCTTGGCTGTTTTAGGCGTCGCCACCGAGCAGTACTTC.

This clone was seen just once. The chain carries TRBV27 and TRBJ2-7, with 15 bases aligning to TRBD2. This CDR3 is built from 17 residues. J was trimmed by 6 bases and V by 5 bases; bases with no gene match: 11. The germline V gene has CDR1 MNHEY and CDR2 SMNVEV (reference sequence). CDR3 loop: CASSPGLAGGVWGEQYF. The DNA for the CDR3 is TGTGCCAGCAGTCCGGGACTAGCGGGAGGAGTGTGGGGCGAGCAGTACTTC.

Points on this clone: At the DNA level, this CDR3 is encoded by other sequences in the same sample as well. The chain combines TRBV4-1 with TRBJ2-7; 9 bases line up with TRBD2. Germline assignment: CDR1 MGHRA and CDR2 YSYEKL. The V and J ends lost 3 bases and 0 bases, in that order; junction bases with no gene match: 3. The CDR3 has 15 amino acids. The CDR3 region is CASSQTSGSSYEQYF. The CDR3 nucleotides are TGCGCCAGCAGCCAGACTAGCGGAAGCTCCTACGAGCAGTACTTC.

J is TRBJ2-7 and V is TRBV9; TRBD1 or TRBD2 may be the D gene (5 bases each). Germline CDR1 is SGDLS and CDR2 is YYNGEE. Trimming took 4 bases from V and 2 from J, leaving 13 bases between them. This CDR3 has 14 amino acids. DNA of the CDR3: TGTGCCAGCAGCCCTGAGGGGACCCCCTACGAGCAGTACTTC. Protein product: CASSPEGTPYEQYF.

The gene calls are TRBV28 and TRBJ1-2; 7 bases map to TRBD1. In germline, CDR1 is MDHEN, CDR2 SYDVKM. The trim removed 0 bases at V and 3 bases at J, leaving 13 bases unmatched. The CDR3 has 18 amino acids. In DNA, the CDR3 is TGTGCCAGCAGTTTATGGGGTTGGGAGGGGGCGGAGGACTATGGCTACACCTTC. This translates into CASSLWGWEGAEDYGYTF.

Only a few counts were recorded for this clone. V is TRBV30 and J is TRBJ1-2, with D unresolved. V lost 7 bases and J lost 4, with 13 bases in between. In germline, CDR1 is GTSNPN, CDR2 SVGIG (reference sequence). The CDR3 totals 12 residues. CDR3 loop: CAFTGDGYGYTF. In nucleotides, the CDR3 is TGTGCCTTCACCGGTGATGGCTATGGCTACACCTTC.

This sequence joins TRBV5-6 and TRBJ2-7; no firm D call. In germline, CDR1 is SGHDT, CDR2 YYEEEE. V dropped 5 bases and J dropped 0 bases, with 6 bases sitting between them. The CDR3 extends over 12 amino acids. In DNA form, the CDR3 reads TGTGCCAGCAGGGTGGGCTCCTACGAGCAGTACTTC. Residues: CASRVGSYEQYF.

The rearrangement uses TRBV4-1 and TRBJ2-1; 10 nucleotides match TRBD2. CDR1 is MGHRA and CDR2 is YSYEKL in the germline V gene. CDR3 size: 16 residues. Losses at the gene ends were 0 bases for V and 6 bases for J; bases not matched to a gene: 5. CDR3 sequence (DNA): TGCGCCAGCAGCCAAGAGTCCCTAGCGGGAGTCAATGAGCAGTTCTTC. This gives the protein CASSQESLAGVNEQFF.